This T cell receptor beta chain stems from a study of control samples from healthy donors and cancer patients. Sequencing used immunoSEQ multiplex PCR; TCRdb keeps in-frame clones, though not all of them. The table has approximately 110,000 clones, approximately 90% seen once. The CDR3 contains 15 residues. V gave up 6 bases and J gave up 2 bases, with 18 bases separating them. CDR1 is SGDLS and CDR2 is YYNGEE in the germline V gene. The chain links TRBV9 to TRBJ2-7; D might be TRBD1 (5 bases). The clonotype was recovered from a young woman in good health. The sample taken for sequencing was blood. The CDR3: CASNERGEAPYEQYF. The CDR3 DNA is TGTGCCAGCAACGAAAGGGGTGAGGCCCCCTACGAGCAGTACTTC. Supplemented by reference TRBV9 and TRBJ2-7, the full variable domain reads DSGVTQTPKHLITATGQRVTLRCSPRSGDLSVYWYQQSLDQGLQFLIQYYNGEERAKGNILERFSAQQFPDLHSELNLSSLELGDSALYFCASNERGEAPYEQYFGPGTRLTVT.